This TCR beta chain is from a study of T cell responses to AZD1222 COVID-19 vaccine. Study findings and constraints: Repertoires were obtained only post-peak T cell response. Spike-wide coverage was observed for vaccine-associated CD4 TCRs, with dominant responses at 160-218 and 743-854.

The CDR3 is made up of 15 amino acids. V gave up 5 bases and J gave up 5 bases; unmatched junction bases: 8. Germline CDR1 SGDLS, CDR2 YYNGEE. Comments on this clone: Antigen: not known.

This table comes from immunoSEQ multiplex PCR, and its TCRdb copy is limited to in-frame clones, with some not included. This sample has 130,000 or so clones, with roughly 86% found just once. This receptor was obtained from an adult in good health. V and J are TRBV9 and TRBJ2-5; 11 bases map to TRBD2. The sequencing here drew on peripheral blood, taken on day 0 of AZD1222 vaccination. The CDR3 region is CASSLIAGGRETQYF. CDR3 in DNA: TGTGCCAGCAGTCTCATAGCGGGGGGGCGTGAGACCCAGTACTTC.